This TCR beta chain was documented in a study of blood T cell repertoires in COVID-19. For the study at large: The United States, Italy and Spain provided the acute and convalescent COVID-19 samples. PBMCs, B-cell-depleted T cells, or T cells provided the cDNA or gDNA that made up the material.

Original methodology: Amplification of reference gene primers was used by the study to estimate nucleated cell counts. Data came from immunoSEQ multiplex PCR; TCRdb stores just in-frame clones and leaves some out. V and J calls and clone size are as listed in that table; D and trimming were resolved from the DNA. The sample holds over 100,000 clones; around 77% are singletons and the top ten take 16%. From germline, CDR1 is MDHEN and CDR2 SYDVKM. The CDR3 is made up of 15 amino acids. Germline trimming cut 4 bases from V and 2 bases from J; bases unmatched to any gene: 4. The rearrangement uses TRBV28 and TRBJ1-5, with 8 bases that match TRBD1. Input material: peripheral blood. This receptor was taken from a man aged 55-75 years with active or convalescent COVID-19. The CDR3 sequence is CASSSGTGRNQPQHF. CDR3 bases: TGTGCCAGCAGTTCCGGGACAGGCCGCAATCAGCCCCAGCATTTT.